This T cell receptor beta chain was documented in a study of blood T cell repertoires in COVID-19. J gave up 0 bases and V 5 bases, and 6 bases lay outside the gene matches. Germline lookup yields CDR1 SEHNR and CDR2 FQNEAQ (reference sequence). CDR3 size: 15 residues. TCRdb's table, derived via immunoSEQ multiplex PCR, lists solely in-frame clones and lacks some. The data hold 130,000 to 150,000 clones, with roughly nine tenths observed a single time. Sequenced material: peripheral blood. This sequence originates from an older woman with active COVID-19. This chain connects TRBV7-9 to TRBJ2-7, with 8 bases aligning to TRBD2. CDR3 bases: TGTGCCAGCAGCAAACTAGCGGATAGCTCCTACGAGCAGTACTTC. This codes for CASSKLADSSYEQYF.